This T cell receptor beta chain was observed in a study of regulatory T cells in long-lasting Graves disease. This clonotype was seen a few times. Documented time point: newly diagnosed GD, antithyroid drugs for less than 3 months. Generation of the TCR library employed RNA extracted from PBMCs. Building the TCR beta libraries relied on iRepertoire HTBI primers, and CDR3 regions underwent Arm-PCR. Authors' methods: Identification of gene segments yielded 60 to 80 TRBV and about 15 TRBJ across samples. One entry per CDR3 protein, called by TCRdb with MiXCR from the multiplex PCR reads. What appears here as the V and J calls and clone size reflects TCRdb's work, not the paper's. The sample has around 470,000 distinct CDR3 sequences; about 15% are singletons. The same data also contributed to another study, on T cells in Graves' hyperthyroidism and ophthalmopathy. That publication notes: First-round RT-PCR of the TCR CDR3 relied on the HTBI primer set. Classification by a 13 V-J model distinguished ophthalmopathy from stable hyperthyroidism.

This receptor was obtained from a woman aged 50 to 65 with Graves disease. Material: peripheral blood mononuclear cells (PBMCs), obtained at new diagnosis, from a patient treated with antithyroid drugs.

CDR3 DNA: TGTGCCAGCAGTTACTCGAGCGCAGGAGGTACCTACGAGCAGTACTTC. It yields the protein CASSYSSAGGTYEQYF. This chain links TRBV6-2 or TRBV6-3 with TRBJ2-7, with a possible D match to TRBD2 (5 bases). The CDR3 is made up of 16 amino acids. CDR1 and CDR2 from the germline V gene are MNHEY and SVGEGT. V shed 0 bases and J shed 2 bases, with 14 bases lying between them.